Described below is a single TCR beta chain sequence and its context. These data are taken from a study of blood T cell repertoires in COVID-19. Repertoires were generated with immunoSEQ multiplex PCR, while TCRdb's copy carries only in-frame clones and drops some. The sample holds around 300,000 clones, roughly 87% seen once. CDR1 and CDR2 from the germline V gene are KGHSH and LQKENI. After removal of 4 bases from V and 8 bases from J, the junction contained 17 bases not matched to a gene. This CDR3 comprises 17 residues. This rearrangement joins TRBV18 to TRBJ1-2; 9 bases fit TRBD1. Sample: peripheral blood. This sequence originates from a man between 18 and 29 years old with active or convalescent COVID-19. This CDR3 is CASSLRQGDRNLGGYTF. In DNA form, the CDR3 reads TGTGCCAGCTCACTCAGACAGGGGGATAGAAACTTGGGCGGCTACACCTTC.